This TCR beta chain originates from a study of T-cell reconstitution after alpha-beta-depleted transplantation in children (dated by TCRdb to about 2016). Broadly, across the study: Using TCR repertoire profiling, the study followed T-cell immune reconstitution in a quantitative way in children after TCRalphabeta/CD19-depleted allogeneic hematopoietic cell transplantation.

In light of the paper, this sample's treatment or condition label describes: allogeneic hematopoietic cell transplantation with graft depleted of TCRalphabeta T cells and CD19 B cells. Transplant recipients were children who received TCRalphabeta/CD19-depleted allogeneic hematopoietic cell grafts. Library creation used PCR. Sequencing instrument: Illumina HiSeq 2500. To normalize quantification of the TCRbeta repertoire, the TCR libraries were built with molecular barcoding that relied on unique molecular identifiers. Clones were called with MiXCR by TCRdb after fastp trimmed the public reads at Q25, and only in-frame beta chains were retained. Records with the same CDR3 protein are collapsed into one entry carrying the most frequent genes and DNA. The sample contains around 450,000 distinct CDR3 sequences, roughly 44% of them found a single time. The ten largest clones add up to 27% of the sample.

With respect to this clonotype: Its antigen is currently not known. No much larger clone exists at a distance of one base, and base qualities are not known.

Overall results and qualifications from the work: Apparently early alphabetaT-cell count recovery about two months after transplant reportedly relied on only several hundred rapidly expanded clones derived from non-depleted graft cells. Over the following months the frequencies of hyperexpanded clones went down, and after one year T-cell counts and TCRbeta diversity were mostly credited to newly produced T cells. In some patients, high TCRbeta diversity at day 60 was attributed to recipient T cells and intrathymic progenitors that had survived conditioning.

This sample comprised PBMCs, obtained before TCRalphabeta/CD19-depleted stem cell transplant. This TCR was recovered from a girl under 10 years old with aplastic anemia, due to receive a stem cell transplant.

The nucleotides read TGTGCCAGCAGCTTAAAGTCGGGCACTGAAGCTTTCTTT. This sequence encodes CASSLKSGTEAFF. The chain was built from TRBV11-2 and TRBJ1-1, with the D segment identity uncertain. The trim is 2 bases for V and 4 bases for J, with a gap of 8 bases between the germline ends. Spanning cysteine to phenylalanine, the CDR3 consists of 13 amino acids. The CDR3 DNA has 39 bases and is translated from base 1. CDR1 is given as SGHAT and CDR2 as FQNNGV, both from the germline V gene.